There are a few counts of the clone carrying this TCR beta chain. Recruited during active infection, patients (from Seattle) were subsequently followed longitudinally. The data were taken from a study of blood T cell repertoires in COVID-19. Study information: Researchers got acute and convalescent COVID-19 samples from the United States, Italy and Spain.

As handled by the study authors: Amplification of reference gene primers provided the estimated nucleated cell counts. Generated by immunoSEQ multiplex PCR, the TCRdb table keeps only in-frame clones and is missing some. For V, J and clone size, that table is used; D and trimming come from the DNA. Altogether under 250,000 clones are present, roughly 88% being singletons, with the ten largest covering 5% to 7%. The CDR3 length is 16 residues. Trimming at V came to 4 bases and at J to 4 bases, leaving 6 bases not matched to a gene. Germline V gene data show CDR1 as KGHDR and CDR2 as SFDVKD. The sequenced sample consisted of peripheral blood. The TCR comes from a woman older than 75 with COVID-19, enrolled during active disease. This chain uses TRBV24-1 with TRBJ2-3, with 11 bases fitting TRBD1. The CDR3 nucleotides read TGTGCCACCAGTGACCCCAGGACAGGGGGCCCAGATACGCAGTATTTT. Protein product: CATSDPRTGGPDTQYF.